This TCR beta chain originates from a study of blood T cell repertoires in COVID-19. Each participant's cohort was designated according to participant-reported clinical history. Symptom resolution, clearance, or two negative PCRs marked the recovered donors of Cohort 3. Germline V lookup: CDR1 SGHTA, CDR2 FQGNSA. There are 16 residues in the CDR3. Trimming took off 0 bases at V and 4 bases at J, with 16 bases between the two ends. In the authors' workflow: Estimation of nucleated cell counts was performed using reference gene primer amplification. Generated by immunoSEQ multiplex PCR, the TCRdb table keeps only in-frame clones and is missing some. That table supplies the V and J calls and clone size; D and trimming were determined from the DNA. The sample has approximately 280,000 clones; about nine tenths are singletons.

V is TRBV7-2 and J is TRBJ2-7; possibly TRBD2 for D (6 bases). Sequencing was carried out using PBMCs or T cells enriched from blood (not recorded which). This TCR was recovered from a woman younger than 30 who had recovered from COVID-19. The CDR3 here is CASSLAAGPQLYEQYF. In DNA, the CDR3 is TGTGCCAGCAGCTTAGCTGCGGGGCCTCAACTTTACGAGCAGTACTTC.